The 21 T cell receptor beta chains below come from one sample, sequenced in a study of T cells in Graves' hyperthyroidism and ophthalmopathy. Researchers took RNA transcripts and amplified the TCR beta CDR3 regions from them. During a first-round RT-PCR of the TCR CDR3, the HTBI primer set was used. TCRdb reprocessed the multiplex PCR reads with MiXCR, giving one entry per CDR3 protein. The data contain about 110,000 distinct CDR3 sequences, about 15% of them singletons. The sample taken for sequencing was blood. These receptor sequences come from a woman in her 50s with Graves' hyperthyroidism.

This clonotype has only one observation. The rearrangement joins TRBV28 to TRBJ2-1; D gene uncertain. V was cut by 4 bases and J by 5 bases, with 12 bases left in between. CDR3 length equals 14 residues. Germline V gene data show CDR1 as MDHEN and CDR2 as SYDVKM. CDR3 sequence: CASSYVEPDNEQFF. DNA for the CDR3: TGTGCCAGCAGTTATGTGGAACCGGACAATGAGCAGTTCTTC.

This clonotype was seen a few times. The chain couples TRBV12-3 or TRBV12-4 to TRBJ2-1; D gene uncertain. Trimming took off 6 bases at V and 4 bases at J, with 10 bases between the two ends. This CDR3 has 13 amino acids. The CDR3, as DNA: TGTGCCAGCAGCCCCCCGAATTACAATGAGCAGTTCTTC. Encoded protein: CASSPPNYNEQFF.

Ten or more counts support this clonotype. This chain connects TRBV5-1 to TRBJ2-1, with a tentative D call TRBD1 (6 bases). Germline loops: CDR1 SGHRS, CDR2 YFSETQ. Trimming cost V 3 bases and J 15 bases, with 19 bases left between them. This CDR3 is 13 amino acids long. Here the CDR3 DNA reads TGCGCCAGCAGCTGGACTGGCAGGGACAAGCTGTTCTTC. It encodes CASSWTGRDKLFF.

Ten or more counts support this clonotype. The gene calls are TRBV29-1 and TRBJ2-2, with a tentative D call TRBD2 (6 bases). Germline values: CDR1 SQVTM, CDR2 ANQGSEA. The CDR3 loop spans 13 amino acids. Trimming took 4 bases from V and 4 from J, leaving 10 bases between them. CDR3: CSVVLGGTGELFF. The CDR3 DNA is TGCAGCGTTGTTCTGGGAGGCACCGGGGAGCTGTTTTTT.

This clonotype was found many times. The rearrangement joins TRBV6-1 to TRBJ1-3, with D possibly TRBD1 on 6 matching bases. Trimming pared 5 bases from V and 0 bases from J, leaving 20 bases between. The CDR3 is 18 amino acids. The germline V gene has CDR1 MNHNS and CDR2 SASEGT. The CDR3 nucleotides read TGTGCCAGCAGTCACCGACCCCTACAGGGCAGCTCTGGAAACACCATATATTTT. Translating it yields CASSHRPLQGSSGNTIYF.

The V call is TRBV6-1, the J call TRBJ1-1; D call uncertain. The V end lost 6 bases, the J end lost 0 bases, and 11 bases lay between the germline ends. Germline CDR1 and CDR2: MNHNS and SASEGT. CDR3 length: 14 residues. The CDR3 coding sequence is TGTGCCAGCAGGCCCGGCCCGATGAACACTGAAGCTTTCTTT. Protein product: CASRPGPMNTEAFF.

This clonotype was picked up many times. The chain links TRBV11-2 to TRBJ2-1, with D perhaps being TRBD1 or TRBD2 (5 bases each). V was trimmed by 1 base and J by 7 bases, leaving 14 bases between them. The CDR3 consists of 15 residues. Per the germline V gene, CDR1 is SGHAT and CDR2 is FQNNGV. DNA of the CDR3: TGTGCCAGCAGCTTAGCACGGGGACCTTTGAATGAGCAGTTCTTC. This sequence encodes CASSLARGPLNEQFF.

This clonotype appeared many times. Written as DNA, the CDR3 is TGTGCCAGCAGTTTATTGGCTAGTAGTGAGACCCAGTACTTC. This sequence encodes CASSLLASSETQYF. The V call is TRBV27, the J call TRBJ2-5; D gene ambiguous. CDR3 length equals 14 residues. Trimming left V 1 base short and J 5 bases short, with 11 bases between. Germline V lookup: CDR1 MNHEY, CDR2 SMNVEV (reference sequence).

This clonotype was seen repeatedly, ten times or more. This chain links TRBV18 with TRBJ1-1, with a possible D match to TRBD1 (6 bases). The germline V and J ends were trimmed by 8 bases and 1 base, with 11 bases remaining between them. Germline V CDR1 and CDR2: KGHSH, LQKENI. The CDR3 is 13 amino acids. CDR3 sequence (DNA): TGTGCCAGCCTCGAACAGGGGAACACTGAAGCTTTCTTT. This translates into CASLEQGNTEAFF.

V is TRBV2 and J is TRBJ2-3; 12 positions match TRBD2. The CDR3 runs 16 residues. Losses at the gene ends were 3 bases for V and 5 bases for J; bases not matched to a gene: 6. From germline, CDR1 is SNHLY and CDR2 FYNNEI. The CDR3 coding sequence is TGTGCCAGCAGTGAGGCTAGCGGGGGGGCCAGAGATACGCAGTATTTT. Translating gives CASSEASGGARDTQYF.

This clonotype was picked up many times. The chain uses TRBV29-1 and TRBJ2-2; D may be TRBD1 (5 bases). CDR3 length: 15 amino acids. The germline gives CDR1 SQVTM, CDR2 ANQGSEA. V lost 6 bases and J 5 bases, leaving 19 bases between the germline ends. CDR3 coding DNA: TGCAGCGTGGGATCAGGGTCTCTGGGGACCGGGGAGCTGTTTTTT. This translates into CSVGSGSLGTGELFF.

This clonotype was seen at least ten times. The V call is TRBV11-2, the J call TRBJ2-7; possibly TRBD1 for D (6 bases). Trimming shortened V by 5 bases and J by 2 bases, and 19 bases separated the two germline ends. This CDR3 is built from 16 residues. Germline assignment: CDR1 SGHAT and CDR2 FQNNGV. The CDR3 region is CASSQRGTKGPYEQYF. The CDR3 nucleotides are TGTGCCAGCAGCCAGAGGGGGACAAAAGGCCCCTACGAGCAGTACTTC.

In this sample, this clonotype turned up many times. The rearrangement links TRBV11-2 to TRBJ1-3; possible D gene TRBD1, 5 bases. Germline V gene sequence: CDR1 SGHAT, CDR2 FQNNGV. V lost 1 base and J 0 bases, leaving 13 bases between the germline ends. There are 17 residues in the CDR3. CDR3 in DNA: TGTGCCAGCAGCTTAGCCATCCAGGGCCGCTCTGGAAACACCATATATTTT. Amino acid sequence: CASSLAIQGRSGNTIYF.

This clonotype was recorded at least ten times. J is TRBJ1-3 and V is TRBV30; D ambiguous. This CDR3 contains 16 residues. Germline V gene data show CDR1 as GTSNPN and CDR2 as SVGIG (reference sequence). V shed 0 bases and J shed 0 bases, with 12 bases lying between them. This chain's CDR3 is CAWSVRGFRSGNTIYF. The DNA for the CDR3 is TGTGCCTGGAGTGTACGCGGCTTCCGCTCTGGAAACACCATATATTTT.

This clonotype was detected only a few times. The CDR3 sequence is CSVETGGSINYGYTF. Written as DNA, the CDR3 is TGCAGCGTTGAGACAGGGGGCTCCATTAACTATGGCTACACCTTC. The chain couples TRBV29-1 to TRBJ1-2; TRBD1 aligns across 10 bases. The CDR3 is made up of 15 amino acids. With 3 bases clipped from V and 1 base from J, the junction kept 5 bases outside the gene matches. Germline loops: CDR1 SQVTM, CDR2 ANQGSEA.

This clonotype was observed many times. The chain has TRBV27 and TRBJ1-1; D remains unclear. The V and J ends lost 3 bases and 1 base respectively, with 9 bases between them. Germline V gene data show CDR1 as MNHEY and CDR2 as SMNVEV (reference sequence). This CDR3 has 14 amino acids. The DNA of the CDR3 is TGTGCCAGCAGTTTGTCTGTCTCGAACACTGAAGCTTTCTTT. Translating it yields CASSLSVSNTEAFF.

This sequence joins TRBV10-3 and TRBJ2-1, with TRBD1 identical over 8 bases. Looked up from germline, CDR1 is ENHRY and CDR2 is SYGVKD. The CDR3 is made up of 13 amino acids. Germline trimming cut 8 bases from V and 10 bases from J; bases unmatched to any gene: 10. CDR3: CAIGGQGHYEQFF. CDR3 DNA: TGTGCCATCGGTGGACAGGGTCACTACGAGCAGTTCTTC.

This clonotype was recorded many times. This rearrangement joins TRBV18 to TRBJ2-3; no firm D call. Germline V lookup: CDR1 KGHSH, CDR2 LQKENI. Trimming removed 2 bases from V and 0 bases from J, with 6 bases in between. This CDR3 is 14 amino acids long. DNA for the CDR3: TGTGCCAGCTCACCAGCCGGGAGCACAGATACGCAGTATTTT. Translated, it gives CASSPAGSTDTQYF.

V gene TRBV28 combines with J gene TRBJ1-1; unclear D gene. The V end lost 5 bases, the J end lost 11 bases, and 12 bases lay between the germline ends. The CDR3 is made up of 11 amino acids. Germline V gene data show CDR1 as MDHEN and CDR2 as SYDVKM. The CDR3, as DNA: TGTGCCAGCAGTGTACATGGAATGGCTTTCTTT. Protein sequence: CASSVHGMAFF.

This clonotype was counted ten times or more. Written as DNA, the CDR3 is TGCAGCGTTGACCCCGGGACAGGGGAAGAGACCCAGTACTTC. Amino acids: CSVDPGTGEETQYF. The chain joins TRBV29-1 to TRBJ2-5; 10 nucleotides agree with TRBD1. The CDR3 is 14 residues long. Germline CDR1 is SQVTM and CDR2 is ANQGSEA. The trim removed 3 bases at V and 3 bases at J, leaving 4 bases unmatched.

There are many counts of this clonotype. V and J are TRBV10-3 and TRBJ2-1; 14 nucleotides line up with TRBD2. Germline V gives CDR1 ENHRY, CDR2 SYGVKD. The V segment lost 6 bases and the J segment 6 bases; nucleotides outside the gene matches: 16. This CDR3 has 19 amino acids. The DNA of the CDR3 is TGTGCCATCAGGGCCGGGACTAGCGGGAGTTGGGGGGACAGCAATGAGCAGTTCTTC. Translation gives CAIRAGTSGSWGDSNEQFF.